This T cell receptor (beta chain) was captured in a study of T cells in Graves' hyperthyroidism and ophthalmopathy. The CDR3 is 17 residues long. Germline V gene lookup returns CDR1 SEHNR and CDR2 FQNEAQ (reference sequence). V lost 2 bases, J lost 9 bases, and 14 bases stayed unmatched. This clonotype was recorded a few times. Antigen unknown. Amplification of TCR beta CDR3 regions used RNA as the template. A first-round RT-PCR of the TCR CDR3 used the HTBI primer set. MiXCR, applied by TCRdb to the multiplex PCR reads, yields one record per CDR3 protein. The sample lists around 690,000 distinct CDR3 sequences; around 15% were seen once. Study outcomes and limitations: Stable hyperthyroidism was separated from ophthalmopathy by a model based on 13 V-J features. Blood also contained most expanded thyroid clonotypes above 0.001.

Sequencing input: blood. The J gene is TRBJ2-7, the V gene TRBV7-9, with 12 bases matching TRBD2. The receptor comes from a man between 45 and 60 years old with Graves' hyperthyroidism. CDR3 DNA sequence: TGTGCCAGCAGCTTAACAAGACTAGCGGGAGTAAGCTTGGTGCAGTACTTC. It encodes CASSLTRLAGVSLVQYF.